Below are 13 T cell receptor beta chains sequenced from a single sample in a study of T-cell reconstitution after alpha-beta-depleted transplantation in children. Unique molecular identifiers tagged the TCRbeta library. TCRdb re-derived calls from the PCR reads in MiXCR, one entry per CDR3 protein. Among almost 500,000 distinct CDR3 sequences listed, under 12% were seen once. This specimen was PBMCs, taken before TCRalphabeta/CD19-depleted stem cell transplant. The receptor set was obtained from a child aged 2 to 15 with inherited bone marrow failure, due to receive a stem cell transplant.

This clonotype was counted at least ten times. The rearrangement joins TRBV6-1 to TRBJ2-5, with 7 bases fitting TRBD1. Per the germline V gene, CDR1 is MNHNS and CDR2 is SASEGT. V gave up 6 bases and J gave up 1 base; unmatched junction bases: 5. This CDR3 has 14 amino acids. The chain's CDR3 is CASRATGSQETQYF. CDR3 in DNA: TGTGCCAGCAGAGCGACAGGGTCCCAAGAGACCCAGTACTTC.

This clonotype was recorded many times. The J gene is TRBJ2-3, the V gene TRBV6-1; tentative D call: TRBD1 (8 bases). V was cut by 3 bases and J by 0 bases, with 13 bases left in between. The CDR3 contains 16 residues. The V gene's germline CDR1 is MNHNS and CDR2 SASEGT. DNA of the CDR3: TGTGCCAGCAGTGACTACAGGGGGGGGAGCACAGATACGCAGTATTTT. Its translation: CASSDYRGGSTDTQYF.

CDR3 DNA sequence: TGTGCCAGCAGCCACGGGACAGGGGGTACTAACTATGGCTACACCTTC. This codes for CASSHGTGGTNYGYTF. The chain links TRBV11-2 to TRBJ1-2; TRBD1 aligns across 11 bases. The CDR3 is 16 residues long. The germline V gene has CDR1 SGHAT and CDR2 FQNNGV. After removal of 5 bases from V and 0 bases from J, the junction contained 5 bases not matched to a gene.

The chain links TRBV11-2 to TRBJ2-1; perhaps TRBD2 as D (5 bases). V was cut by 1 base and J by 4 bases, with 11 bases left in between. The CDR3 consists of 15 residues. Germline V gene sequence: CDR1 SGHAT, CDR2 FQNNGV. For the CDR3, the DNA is TGTGCCAGCAGCTTAGGGTCTAGCAGATACAATGAGCAGTTCTTC. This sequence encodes CASSLGSSRYNEQFF.

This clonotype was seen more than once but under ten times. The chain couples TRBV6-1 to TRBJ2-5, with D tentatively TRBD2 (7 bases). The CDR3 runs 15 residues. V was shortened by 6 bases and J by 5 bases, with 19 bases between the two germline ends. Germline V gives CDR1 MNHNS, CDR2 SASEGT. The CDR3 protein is CASSVERGRGETQYF. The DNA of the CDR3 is TGTGCCAGCAGCGTCGAGCGGGGAAGGGGGGAGACCCAGTACTTC.

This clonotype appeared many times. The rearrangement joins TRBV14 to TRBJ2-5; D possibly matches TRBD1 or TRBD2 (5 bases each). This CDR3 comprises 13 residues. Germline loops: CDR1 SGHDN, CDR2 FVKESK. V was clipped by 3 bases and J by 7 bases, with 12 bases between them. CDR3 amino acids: CASSQGPRATQYF. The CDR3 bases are TGTGCCAGCAGCCAGGGACCTCGGGCGACCCAGTACTTC. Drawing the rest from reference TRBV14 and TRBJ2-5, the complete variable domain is EAGVTQFPSHSVIEKGQTVTLRCDPISGHDNLYWYRRVMGKEIKFLLHFVKESKQDESGMPNNRFLAERTGGTYSTLKVQPAELEDSGVYFCASSQGPRATQYFGPGTRLLVL.

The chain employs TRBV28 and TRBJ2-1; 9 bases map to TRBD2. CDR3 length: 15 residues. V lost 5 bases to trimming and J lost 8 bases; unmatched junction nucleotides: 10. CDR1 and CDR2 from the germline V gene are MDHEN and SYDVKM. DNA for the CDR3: TGTGCCAGCAGTGAAACCGGGACTAGCCGCGATGAGCAGTTCTTC. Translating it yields CASSETGTSRDEQFF. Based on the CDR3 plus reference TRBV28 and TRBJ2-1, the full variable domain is DVKVTQSSRYLVKRTGEKVFLECVQDMDHENMFWYRQDPGLGLRLIYFSYDVKMKEKGDIPEGYSVSREKKERFSLILESASTNQTSMYLCASSETGTSRDEQFFGPGTRLTVL.

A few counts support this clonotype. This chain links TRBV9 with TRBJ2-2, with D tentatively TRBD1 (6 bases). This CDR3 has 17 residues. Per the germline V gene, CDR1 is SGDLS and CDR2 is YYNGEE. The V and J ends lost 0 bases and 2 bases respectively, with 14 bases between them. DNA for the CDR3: TGTGCCAGCAGCGTAGCGTTCCCACAGGGCAACACCGGGGAGCTGTTTTTT. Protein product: CASSVAFPQGNTGELFF.

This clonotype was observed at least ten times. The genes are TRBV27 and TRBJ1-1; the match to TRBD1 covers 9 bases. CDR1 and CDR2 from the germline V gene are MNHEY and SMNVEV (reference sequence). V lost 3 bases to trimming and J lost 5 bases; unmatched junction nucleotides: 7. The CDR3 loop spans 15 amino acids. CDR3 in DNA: TGTGCCAGCAGTTTCCGAAGACAGGGGGGGACTGAAGCTTTCTTT. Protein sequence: CASSFRRQGGTEAFF.

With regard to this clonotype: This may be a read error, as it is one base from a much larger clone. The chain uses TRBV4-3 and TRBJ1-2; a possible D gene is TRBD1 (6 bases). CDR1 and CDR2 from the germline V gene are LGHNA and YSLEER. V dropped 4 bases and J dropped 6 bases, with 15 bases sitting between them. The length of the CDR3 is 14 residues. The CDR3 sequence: CASSRFEQGNGYTF. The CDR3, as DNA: TGCGCCAGCAGCCGCTTTGAGCAGGGGAATGGCTACACCTTC.

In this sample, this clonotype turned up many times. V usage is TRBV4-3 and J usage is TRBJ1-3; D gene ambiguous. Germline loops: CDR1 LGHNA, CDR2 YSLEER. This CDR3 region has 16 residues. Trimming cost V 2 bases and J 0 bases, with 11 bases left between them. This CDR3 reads CASSQQHHSSGNTIYF. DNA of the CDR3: TGCGCCAGCAGCCAACAACACCACAGCTCTGGAAACACCATATATTTT.

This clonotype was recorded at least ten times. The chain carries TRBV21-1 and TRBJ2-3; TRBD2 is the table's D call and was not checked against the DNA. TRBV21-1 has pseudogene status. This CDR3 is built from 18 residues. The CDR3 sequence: CASSIPAGGPRRTDTQYF. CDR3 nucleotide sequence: TGTGCCAGCAGCATCCCAGCGGGAGGGCCCCGCCGCACAGATACGCAGTATTTT.

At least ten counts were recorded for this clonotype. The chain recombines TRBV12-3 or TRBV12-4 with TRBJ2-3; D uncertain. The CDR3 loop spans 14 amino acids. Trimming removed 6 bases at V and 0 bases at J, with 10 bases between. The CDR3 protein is CASRKDPSTDTQYF. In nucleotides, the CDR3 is TGTGCCAGCAGGAAGGACCCTAGCACAGATACGCAGTATTTT.